Following are 31 T cell receptor beta chains from one sample sequenced in a study of neurological immune-mediated disorders. TCRdb fed the 5' RACE reads into MiXCR, producing one record per CDR3 protein. The table has some 21,000 distinct CDR3 sequences, roughly 6.2% seen once. Sequencing was done on a sample of CD8+ T cells from blood. These receptors all stem from a man aged 18 to 35 in good health.

In this sample, this clonotype turned up many times. The chain uses TRBV10-1 and TRBJ1-1; possibly TRBD1 for D (6 bases). Germline V CDR1 and CDR2: WNHNN, SYGVQD (reference sequence). The CDR3 length is 15 residues. Trimming removed 6 bases from V and 4 bases from J, with 18 bases in between. CDR3 nucleotides: TGCGCCAGCAGGGCCACGAAGGGGGATGGCACTGAAGCTTTCTTT. Translation: CASRATKGDGTEAFF.

This clonotype was detected ten times or more. This chain uses TRBV27 with TRBJ2-1; 8 bases map to TRBD1. The CDR3 extends over 15 amino acids. J lost 10 bases, V lost 6 bases, and 14 bases had no gene match. Germline CDR1 reads MNHEY; CDR2 reads SMNVEV (reference sequence). DNA of the CDR3: TGTGCCAGCAGGTTAACTACAGGGGGATTAGTCGAGCAGTTCTTC. Protein sequence: CASRLTTGGLVEQFF.

This clonotype was detected ten times or more. The CDR3 is CASSSHKNQPQHF. The CDR3 DNA follows: TGTGCCAGCAGCTCCCATAAAAATCAGCCCCAGCATTTT. V is TRBV6-6 and J is TRBJ1-5; no definite D call. V was cut by 6 bases and J by 4 bases, with 10 bases left in between. CDR3 length: 13 residues. In germline, CDR1 is MNHNY, CDR2 SVGAGI (reference sequence).

The chain recombines TRBV15 with TRBJ2-1; 10 bases map to TRBD1. With V trimmed by 5 bases and J by 6 bases, 7 bases remained unmatched. The length of the CDR3 is 15 residues. Germline CDR1 reads LNHNV; CDR2 reads YYDKDF (reference sequence). CDR3 sequence: CATSSGTGALNEQFF. CDR3 sequence (DNA): TGTGCCACCAGCTCGGGGACAGGGGCTCTCAATGAGCAGTTCTTC.

This clonotype occurred many times. The V gene is TRBV29-1, the J gene TRBJ2-3, with D tentatively TRBD2 (6 bases). Trimming stripped 3 bases from V and 1 base from J, with 11 bases between. The V gene's germline CDR1 is SQVTM and CDR2 ANQGSEA. This CDR3 region has 14 residues. This CDR3 is CSVDSREGTDTQYF. As DNA, the CDR3 is TGCAGCGTTGATAGCAGGGAGGGCACAGATACGCAGTATTTT.

Ten or more counts support this clonotype. The chain links TRBV7-8 to TRBJ1-3; 12 bases fit TRBD1. J lost 2 bases, V lost 0 bases, and 8 bases had no gene match. There are 19 residues in the CDR3. Germline V gene sequence: CDR1 SGHVS, CDR2 FQNEAQ. CDR3 protein: CASSLAGGGQGATGNTIYF. As DNA, the CDR3 is TGTGCCAGCAGCTTAGCGGGGGGGGGACAGGGGGCCACTGGAAACACCATATATTTT.

This clonotype was found many times. This chain's CDR3 is CASSLWDRTHGYTF. The CDR3 nucleotides are TGCGCCAGCAGCCTCTGGGACAGGACACATGGCTACACCTTC. The chain combines TRBV5-1 with TRBJ1-2; TRBD1 matches 8 bases. The CDR3 length is 14 residues. The germline V gene encodes CDR1 SGHRS and CDR2 YFSETQ. V was pared by 4 bases and J by 6 bases, with 8 bases of the junction left unmatched.

The sample holds many counts of this clonotype. The chain uses TRBV7-3 and TRBJ1-1; D remains ambiguous. The CDR3 covers 15 residues. Germline lookup yields CDR1 SGHTA and CDR2 FQGTGA. V dropped 1 base and J dropped 2 bases, with 11 bases sitting between them. The CDR3 loop reads CASSLSPGDNTEAFF. CDR3 nucleotide sequence: TGTGCCAGCAGCTTAAGTCCAGGCGACAACACTGAAGCTTTCTTT.

This clonotype was detected ten times or more. The genes are TRBV6-4 and TRBJ2-7; 8 bases match TRBD1. CDR1 and CDR2 (germline): MRHNA, SNTAGT. Unmatched junction bases numbered 3, after V lost 3 bases and J lost 5 bases. The CDR3 loop spans 13 amino acids. The CDR3, as DNA: TGTGCCAGCAGTGATGGACAGGGTAACGAGCAGTACTTC. It encodes CASSDGQGNEQYF.

This clonotype turned up a few times. The chain recombines TRBV30 with TRBJ1-1, with TRBD1 as a possible D gene (5 bases). From germline, CDR1 is GTSNPN and CDR2 SVGIG (reference sequence). Trimming stripped 1 base from V and 2 bases from J, with 8 bases between. This CDR3 region has 13 residues. In DNA, the CDR3 is TGTGCCTGGAGTGGTACAGGTAACACTGAAGCTTTCTTT. This sequence encodes CAWSGTGNTEAFF.

This clonotype has a count of ten or more. V usage is TRBV7-8 and J usage is TRBJ2-5; 7 bases fit TRBD1. The germline CDR1 and CDR2 sequences are SGHVS and FQNEAQ. The CDR3 totals 14 residues. With V trimmed by 1 base and J by 3 bases, 2 bases remained unmatched. This CDR3 reads CASSLETGEETQYF. The CDR3 nucleotides read TGTGCCAGCAGCTTAGAAACAGGGGAAGAGACCCAGTACTTC.

This clonotype was seen many times. This chain joins TRBV27 and TRBJ2-3; TRBD1 aligns across 7 bases. The CDR3 is 15 amino acids. J lost 4 bases, V lost 4 bases, and 8 bases had no gene match. Germline V gene lookup returns CDR1 MNHEY and CDR2 SMNVEV (reference sequence). In DNA form, the CDR3 reads TGTGCCAGCAGTTACGGGACAGCTGGCGCAGATACGCAGTATTTT. It is translated as CASSYGTAGADTQYF.

This clonotype was seen repeatedly, ten times or more. The rearrangement uses TRBV7-3 and TRBJ2-1, with 11 bases fitting TRBD2. After removal of 2 bases from V and 2 bases from J, the junction contained 5 bases not matched to a gene. This CDR3 spans 17 amino acids. Per the germline V gene, CDR1 is SGHTA and CDR2 is FQGTGA. The CDR3 protein is CASSLGSGGAPYNEQFF. The CDR3 DNA reads TGTGCCAGCAGCTTAGGTAGCGGGGGGGCCCCCTACAATGAGCAGTTCTTC.

This clonotype turned up a few times. The chain is built from TRBV3-1 and TRBJ1-5; D unresolved. With 1 base removed from V and 3 bases from J, the gap between germline ends came to 7 bases. Germline CDR1 LGHDT, CDR2 YNNKEL (reference sequence). The CDR3 runs 14 residues. As DNA, the CDR3 is TGTGCCAGCAGCCAAGTGGCAGACAATCAGCCCCAGCATTTT. Amino acids: CASSQVADNQPQHF.

This clonotype has at least ten counts. The gene calls are TRBV5-4 and TRBJ1-1; no clear D gene. The CDR3 runs 13 residues. The V end was cut by 0 bases, the J end by 4 bases, with 7 bases between. Germline loops: CDR1 SGHNT, CDR2 YYREEE (reference sequence). The CDR3 sequence is CASSLGTSTEAFF. Written as DNA, the CDR3 is TGTGCCAGCAGCTTGGGCACCAGCACTGAAGCTTTCTTT. The variable domain in full, completed from reference TRBV5-4 and TRBJ1-1, reads ETGVTQSPTHLIKTRGQQVTLRCSSQSGHNTVSWYQQALGQGPQFIFQYYREEENGRGNFPPRFSGLQFPNYSSELNVNALELDDSALYLCASSLGTSTEAFFGQGTRLTVV.

Ten or more counts support this clonotype. This chain joins TRBV20-1 and TRBJ1-5; D is perhaps TRBD1 (5 bases). Trimming removed 4 bases at V and 2 bases at J, with 21 bases between. This CDR3 has 17 residues. Germline V gene lookup returns CDR1 DFQATT and CDR2 SNEGSKA (reference sequence). The CDR3 nucleotides are TGCAGTGCTACAGGGCCCCTTTTTGGGAGGGGCAATCAGCCCCAGCATTTT. Its protein product is CSATGPLFGRGNQPQHF.

This clonotype was counted ten times or more. V and J are TRBV20-1 and TRBJ2-5, with 8 bases matching TRBD2. This CDR3 is built from 14 residues. In germline, CDR1 is DFQATT, CDR2 SNEGSKA (reference sequence). Germline trimming cut 3 bases from V and 2 bases from J; bases unmatched to any gene: 5. CDR3 DNA: TGCAGTGCTAGCGGGGGGGATATACAAGAGACCCAGTACTTC. The encoded protein is CSASGGDIQETQYF.

This clonotype was seen repeatedly, ten times or more. J is TRBJ2-7 and V is TRBV27; tentatively, D is TRBD1 or TRBD2 (5 bases each). The length of the CDR3 is 13 residues. The germline V gene encodes CDR1 MNHEY and CDR2 SMNVEV (reference sequence). V gave up 6 bases and J gave up 3 bases, with 12 bases separating them. The CDR3 DNA is TGTGCCAGCAGCCCGACGGGGCTCTACGAGCAGTACTTC. This codes for CASSPTGLYEQYF.

This clonotype was seen repeatedly, ten times or more. The CDR3 DNA reads as TGTGCCAGCAGCTTAGGGGCACGCCATCGGGAGCAGTTCTTC. Protein: CASSLGARHREQFF. J is TRBJ2-1 and V is TRBV7-9, with D hard to call. V gave up 1 base and J gave up 10 bases, with 14 bases separating them. Germline assignment: CDR1 SEHNR and CDR2 FQNEAQ (reference sequence). This CDR3 is 14 amino acids long.

The sample holds many counts of this clonotype. The chain's CDR3 is CASSYRTITGELFF. In DNA, the CDR3 is TGTGCCAGCAGTTACCGAACGATAACGGGGGAGCTGTTTTTT. The rearrangement joins TRBV6-5 to TRBJ2-2; no definite D call. Germline CDR1 and CDR2: MNHEY and SVGAGI. This CDR3 region has 14 residues. With 2 bases removed from V and 8 bases from J, the gap between germline ends came to 12 bases.

This chain links TRBV29-1 with TRBJ2-1; 9 nucleotides line up with TRBD2. CDR1 and CDR2 from the germline V gene are SQVTM and ANQGSEA. The J segment lost 5 bases and the V segment lost 3 bases, leaving 5 bases of the junction unmatched. The CDR3 totals 14 residues. DNA for the CDR3: TGCAGCGTTGATTGGCTAGCGGGGAACAATGAGCAGTTCTTC. This codes for CSVDWLAGNNEQFF.

This clonotype has ten or more counts. V is TRBV15 and J is TRBJ1-2, with D unclear. Germline assignment: CDR1 LNHNV and CDR2 YYDKDF (reference sequence). Trimming shortened V by 3 bases and J by 4 bases, and 9 bases separated the two germline ends. The CDR3 has 13 amino acids. CDR3 protein: CATSSIGVYGYTF. CDR3 coding DNA: TGTGCCACCAGCAGTATTGGGGTCTATGGCTACACCTTC.

V gene TRBV10-3 combines with J gene TRBJ2-1; 8 bases line up with TRBD1. CDR1 is ENHRY and CDR2 is SYGVKD in the germline V gene. The CDR3 length is 14 residues. The CDR3 is CVAVGQGSNNEQFF. As DNA, the CDR3 is TGTGTCGCCGTTGGACAGGGTAGCAACAATGAGCAGTTCTTC.

At least ten counts were recorded for this clonotype. The gene calls are TRBV5-1 and TRBJ2-5; TRBD2 aligns across 8 bases. The V gene's germline CDR1 is SGHRS and CDR2 YFSETQ. The J segment lost 5 bases and the V segment lost 0 bases, leaving 9 bases of the junction unmatched. The CDR3 runs 16 residues. CDR3 sequence: CASSLGEGLAAETQYF. The DNA of the CDR3 is TGCGCCAGCAGCTTGGGTGAAGGACTAGCAGCGGAGACCCAGTACTTC.

This clonotype was seen ten or more times. The chain uses TRBV7-8 and TRBJ1-2; D is uncertain. CDR1 and CDR2 (germline): SGHVS, FQNEAQ. Trimming stripped 5 bases from V and 8 bases from J, with 9 bases between. The CDR3 is made up of 11 amino acids. The chain's CDR3 is CASSRLEGYTF. Written as DNA, the CDR3 is TGTGCCAGCAGCCGACTGGAGGGCTACACCTTC.

This clonotype was recorded many times. The chain joins TRBV4-3 to TRBJ1-3, with D tentatively TRBD1 (5 bases). CDR1 LGHNA and CDR2 YSLEER come from the germline V gene. The germline V and J ends were trimmed by 0 bases and 4 bases, with 10 bases remaining between them. This CDR3 spans 15 amino acids. CDR3 residues: CASSQDGGVGNTIYF. In DNA form, the CDR3 reads TGCGCCAGCAGCCAAGATGGAGGGGTCGGAAACACCATATATTTT.

By share of the sample, this clonotype is medium-sized. V usage is TRBV7-3 and J usage is TRBJ2-1; D remains ambiguous. V was pared by 5 bases and J by 9 bases, with 14 bases between. Germline CDR1 is SGHTA and CDR2 is FQGTGA. CDR3 length: 13 amino acids. CDR3 region: CASSPTTTGEQFF. The CDR3 region has the DNA TGTGCCAGCAGCCCAACTACGACGGGTGAGCAGTTCTTC.

At least ten counts were recorded for this clonotype. This chain links TRBV5-6 with TRBJ1-5; possibly TRBD1 for D (5 bases). CDR1 is SGHDT and CDR2 is YYEEEE in the germline V gene. Trimming shortened V by 2 bases and J by 7 bases, and 13 bases separated the two germline ends. There are 14 residues in the CDR3. The CDR3 nucleotides read TGTGCCAGCAGCTTCCGGGGCATTGGACAGCCCCAGCATTTT. It yields the protein CASSFRGIGQPQHF.

This clonotype was counted ten times or more. V is TRBV5-4 and J is TRBJ1-2; D unresolved. Trimming removed 2 bases at V and 2 bases at J, with 7 bases between. Germline V gives CDR1 SGHNT, CDR2 YYREEE (reference sequence). The CDR3 extends over 13 amino acids. The DNA of the CDR3 is TGTGCCAGCAGCTTCGGACCGAACTATGGCTACACCTTC. Its translation: CASSFGPNYGYTF.

This clonotype came up many times. The V gene is TRBV4-2, the J gene TRBJ2-3, with TRBD2 matching 15 bases. This CDR3 comprises 16 residues. Trimming at V came to 1 base and at J to 4 bases, leaving 0 bases not matched to a gene. The germline CDR1 and CDR2 sequences are LGHNA and YNFKEQ. CDR3 nucleotides: TGTGCCAGCAGCCAAGGGACTAGCGGGGGGGCAGATACGCAGTATTTT. This encodes CASSQGTSGGADTQYF.

This clonotype was recorded at least ten times. The rearrangement uses TRBV14 and TRBJ1-2; D is uncertain. The V end lost 0 bases, the J end lost 7 bases, and 6 bases lay between the germline ends. The germline V gene encodes CDR1 SGHDN and CDR2 FVKESK. The CDR3 has 12 residues. The CDR3, as DNA: TGTGCCAGCAGCCAAGATGAGCTTGGCTACACCTTC. The encoded protein is CASSQDELGYTF.